This T cell receptor beta chain emerged from a study of OX40 agonist ivuxolimab in advanced cancers. Study-level background: Participants could have had prior anti-PD-1, anti-PD-L1 or anti-CTLA-4 therapy, and 40% had some.

Data came from immunoSEQ multiplex PCR; TCRdb stores just in-frame clones and leaves some out. The sample holds approximately 24,000 clones, around 84% seen once. Autoimmune disease history or systemic immunosuppression disqualified patients. This CDR3 comprises 15 residues. Germline trimming cut 6 bases from V and 2 bases from J; bases unmatched to any gene: 6. Germline-derived CDR1 and CDR2 are MNHNS and SASEGT. General observations from the study: Low normalized clonal expansion also occurred in some nonresponding patients. More expanded clones were found, on average, in CD8+ than in CD4+ T cells.

This clone showed up just once. Its antigen is still unknown. The chain joins TRBV6-1 to TRBJ1-5, with 8 nucleotides matching TRBD1. The sample was CD4+ or CD8+ T cells sorted from blood, taken in a trial of the OX40 agonist ivuxolimab. The TCR was taken from an adult with an advanced solid tumor such as melanoma, head and neck, liver or kidney cancer. In DNA, the CDR3 is TGTGCCAGCAGCTTGGACAGGGTCGGCAATCAGCCCCAGCATTTT. It yields the protein CASSLDRVGNQPQHF.